The 25 T cell receptor beta chains reported below all come from one sample, sequenced in a study of STAT5B mutations in CD4+ large granular lymphocyte leukemia. The table came from immunoSEQ multiplex PCR; TCRdb's copy has only in-frame clones and leaves some out. The sample includes tens of thousands of clones, roughly three quarters of them seen just once. Sequenced: CD4+ T cells from blood buffy coats. The receptors originated from a human donor in good health.

The chain joins TRBV4-2 to TRBJ1-5; D is ambiguous. Germline V gene sequence: CDR1 LGHNA, CDR2 YNFKEQ. This CDR3 is built from 13 residues. The V gene lost 0 bases and the J gene lost 6 bases, with 6 bases spanning the gap. The DNA of the CDR3 is TGTGCCAGCAGCCAAGAGATTGGTCAGCCCCAGCATTTT. As protein: CASSQEIGQPQHF.

The chain combines TRBV10-3 with TRBJ2-1; TRBD2 matches 9 bases. Germline V CDR1 and CDR2: ENHRY, SYGVKD. Trimming took 8 bases from V and 6 from J; bases not matched to a gene: 17. The CDR3 extends over 17 amino acids. The CDR3 bases are TGTGCCATCTCTCAGCGTGAGCGGGGGGCTATGGGCAATGAGCAGTTCTTC. Translating it yields CAISQRERGAMGNEQFF.

This clone was recorded once. The chain combines TRBV4-2 with TRBJ1-5, with D possibly TRBD1 on 6 matching bases. The CDR3 contains 17 residues. CDR1 and CDR2 (germline): LGHNA, YNFKEQ. V was shortened by 3 bases and J by 7 bases, with 22 bases between the two germline ends. The CDR3 DNA sequence: TGTGCCAGCAGCCACCAAGAAGGTGGGGGGCGGGGACAGCCCCAGCATTTT. As protein: CASSHQEGGGRGQPQHF.

The V and J genes are TRBV28 and TRBJ2-7, with a possible D match to TRBD1 (6 bases). V gave up 2 bases and J gave up 3 bases, with 14 bases separating them. The CDR3 sequence is 15 residues long. Germline values: CDR1 MDHEN, CDR2 SYDVKM. CDR3 bases: TGTGCCAGCAGTTTAACCGGGACAACCCGCTACGAGCAGTACTTC. This codes for CASSLTGTTRYEQYF.

In its sample, this clone was seen once. The J gene is TRBJ1-6, the V gene TRBV2, with D perhaps TRBD1 (6 bases). V lost 2 bases to trimming and J lost 4 bases, with 15 bases between them. CDR1 and CDR2 (germline): SNHLY, FYNNEI. This CDR3 is built from 17 residues. CDR3 sequence: CASSESRTAYYNSPLHF. The DNA of the CDR3 is TGTGCCAGCAGTGAAAGTAGGACAGCCTATTATAATTCACCCCTCCACTTT.

V is TRBV7-2 and J is TRBJ1-5, with 7 bases that match TRBD1. The V gene's germline CDR1 is SGHTA and CDR2 FQGNSA. V gave up 5 bases and J gave up 8 bases; unmatched junction bases: 3. The CDR3 is made up of 12 amino acids. Here the CDR3 reads CASSRTGEPQHF. The CDR3 nucleotides are TGTGCCAGCAGCCGCACAGGGGAGCCCCAGCATTTT.

The CDR3 protein is CACGLAANTGELFF. The CDR3 bases are TGTGCCTGCGGGCTAGCGGCGAACACCGGGGAGCTGTTTTTT. The chain recombines TRBV30 with TRBJ2-2, with 7 bases lining up with TRBD2. The CDR3 consists of 14 residues. V lost 6 bases and J lost 0; bases outside the gene matches: 4. Germline-derived CDR1 and CDR2 are GTSNPN and SVGIG (reference sequence).

This clone appeared a few times. This chain links TRBV30 with TRBJ1-1; TRBD1 aligns across 8 bases. V lost 1 base to trimming and J lost 0 bases; unmatched junction nucleotides: 7. This CDR3 is built from 16 residues. Germline CDR1 is GTSNPN and CDR2 is SVGIG (reference sequence). The CDR3 reads CAWSARTGWLNTEAFF. The CDR3 nucleotides are TGTGCCTGGAGTGCCCGGACAGGGTGGTTGAACACTGAAGCTTTCTTT.

The rearrangement joins TRBV6-6 to TRBJ2-7; 9 bases align to TRBD1. Looked up from germline, CDR1 is MNHNY and CDR2 is SVGAGI (reference sequence). This CDR3 region has 15 residues. V lost 8 bases and J lost 4; bases outside the gene matches: 12. CDR3: CASWKTGQGLYEQYF. As DNA, the CDR3 is TGTGCCAGCTGGAAAACGGGACAGGGCCTTTACGAGCAGTACTTC.

V and J are TRBV2 and TRBJ1-5; D may be TRBD1 (5 bases). The CDR3 covers 13 residues. Trimming cost V 8 bases and J 3 bases, with 11 bases left between them. The germline V gene encodes CDR1 SNHLY and CDR2 FYNNEI. The CDR3 is CASWGSPNQPQHF. In nucleotides, the CDR3 is TGTGCCAGCTGGGGCAGTCCCAATCAGCCCCAGCATTTT.

The chain uses TRBV9 and TRBJ2-5; 14 bases fit TRBD2. The CDR3 is made up of 16 amino acids. Germline V gene data show CDR1 as SGDLS and CDR2 as YYNGEE. Trimming at V came to 3 bases and at J to 2 bases, leaving 3 bases not matched to a gene. DNA for the CDR3: TGTGCCAGCAGCGGCAGACTAGCGGGGGGGCAAGAGACCCAGTACTTC. Translated, it gives CASSGRLAGGQETQYF.

The rearrangement links TRBV30 to TRBJ2-6; D perhaps matches TRBD2 (5 bases). V lost 3 bases and J 4 bases, leaving 10 bases between the germline ends. Germline V gene sequence: CDR1 GTSNPN, CDR2 SVGIG (reference sequence). CDR3 length equals 14 residues. CDR3 loop: CAWRITGGANVLTF. DNA of the CDR3: TGTGCCTGGAGGATCACGGGGGGGGCCAACGTCCTGACTTTC.

In its sample, this clone was seen a few times. V gene TRBV5-4 combines with J gene TRBJ1-2, with 7 bases lining up with TRBD1. Germline values: CDR1 SGHNT, CDR2 YYREEE (reference sequence). This CDR3 has 13 amino acids. V was pared by 4 bases and J by 8 bases, with 8 bases of the junction left unmatched. The CDR3 coding sequence is TGTGCCAGCAGCCCTGACAGGGAGAGCGGCTACACCTTC. Translating it yields CASSPDRESGYTF.

This chain connects TRBV2 to TRBJ1-6; D unclear. V shed 8 bases and J shed 10 bases, with 15 bases lying between them. This CDR3 has 13 amino acids. The germline V gene has CDR1 SNHLY and CDR2 FYNNEI. The CDR3 region has the DNA TGTGCCAGCGAATTATTTAATCAGTCACCCCTCCACTTT. As protein: CASELFNQSPLHF. The full variable domain, its missing parts supplied by reference TRBV2 and TRBJ1-6, is EPEVTQTPSHQVTQMGQEVILRCVPISNHLYFYWYRQILGQKVEFLVSFYNNEISEKSEIFDDQFSVERPDGSNFTLKIRSTKLEDSAMYFCASELFNQSPLHFGNGTRLTVT.

J is TRBJ2-1 and V is TRBV5-1; TRBD2 matches 11 bases. Germline CDR1 SGHRS, CDR2 YFSETQ. The CDR3 sequence is 16 residues long. V lost 1 base to trimming and J lost 6 bases; unmatched junction nucleotides: 6. For the CDR3, the DNA is TGCGCCAGCAGCTTGAGGTTTAGCGGGGGGGCCAATGAGCAGTTCTTC. Protein: CASSLRFSGGANEQFF.

The V call is TRBV6-1, the J call TRBJ2-7; TRBD2 might be the D (6 bases). The CDR3 is 10 residues long. The ends were cut back, 8 bases at V and 4 bases at J, with 6 bases in the middle. Germline V CDR1 and CDR2: MNHNS, SASEGT. In nucleotides, the CDR3 is TGTGCCAGCGGGAGGTACGAGCAGTACTTC. Protein product: CASGRYEQYF.

J is TRBJ1-1 and V is TRBV4-2; weak D call: TRBD1 (5 bases). Trimming cost V 1 base and J 4 bases, with 13 bases left between them. Per the germline V gene, CDR1 is LGHNA and CDR2 is YNFKEQ. The CDR3 extends over 15 amino acids. The CDR3 nucleotides are TGTGCCAGCAGCCAAGTTGGGGGGTTGAGCACTGAAGCTTTCTTT. Translated, it gives CASSQVGGLSTEAFF.

The chain couples TRBV27 to TRBJ1-1; 7 bases line up with TRBD1. V lost 4 bases, J lost 3 bases, and 11 bases stayed unmatched. The CDR3 is 16 residues long. Germline lookup yields CDR1 MNHEY and CDR2 SMNVEV (reference sequence). The CDR3 here is CASSSRTWDSYTEAFF. The CDR3 bases are TGTGCCAGCAGTTCGCGTACGTGGGACAGCTACACTGAAGCTTTCTTT.

In nucleotides, the CDR3 is TGTGCCAGCAGCGTAGCCAGCTCCTATAATTCACCCCTCCACTTT. This translates into CASSVASSYNSPLHF. The chain has TRBV9 and TRBJ1-6; D is unresolved. Trimming left V 0 bases short and J 0 bases short, with 4 bases between. CDR1 is SGDLS and CDR2 is YYNGEE in the germline V gene. This CDR3 region has 15 residues.

J is TRBJ1-5 and V is TRBV2; D remains ambiguous. Trimming stripped 8 bases from V and 7 bases from J, with 12 bases between. The CDR3 runs to 12 residues. In germline, CDR1 is SNHLY, CDR2 FYNNEI. CDR3 nucleotides: TGTGCCAGCGGTCAGGAAAGGCAGCCCCAGCATTTT. The encoded protein is CASGQERQPQHF.

DNA of the CDR3: TGTGCCAGCAGCCTCAACCTAGCGGGGAACACCGGGGAGCTGTTTTTT. Translation gives CASSLNLAGNTGELFF. V usage is TRBV11-2 and J usage is TRBJ2-2; 8 nucleotides match TRBD2. CDR3 size: 16 residues. V lost 5 bases and J lost 1; bases outside the gene matches: 6. CDR1 is SGHAT, CDR2 FQNNGV, per germline.

The chain couples TRBV5-6 to TRBJ2-2, with D uncertain. This CDR3 contains 15 residues. V lost 2 bases, J lost 3 bases, and 11 bases lay in between. CDR1 SGHDT and CDR2 YYEEEE come from the germline V gene. In DNA, the CDR3 is TGTGCCAGCAGCTTATATGCGTACCACACCGGGGAGCTGTTTTTT. Translating gives CASSLYAYHTGELFF.

This clone occurred a few times. This chain uses TRBV7-2 with TRBJ2-3; 9 nucleotides line up with TRBD2. Per the germline V gene, CDR1 is SGHTA and CDR2 is FQGNSA. The CDR3 length is 17 residues. V was pared by 0 bases and J by 4 bases, with 8 bases of the junction left unmatched. CDR3 in DNA: TGTGCCAGCAGCTTAGCGTTGCGGGGGGGCAGGCCAGATACGCAGTATTTT. Its translation is CASSLALRGGRPDTQYF. Complete variable domain (other parts from reference TRBV7-2 and TRBJ2-3): GAGVSQSPSNKVTEKGKDVELRCDPISGHTALYWYRQSLGQGLEFLIYFQGNSAPDKSGLPSDRFSAERTGGSVSTLTIQRTQQEDSAVYLCASSLALRGGRPDTQYFGPGTRLTVL.

J is TRBJ2-7 and V is TRBV7-2, with TRBD2 identical over 11 bases. The germline V gene has CDR1 SGHTA and CDR2 FQGNSA. The CDR3 totals 14 residues. Unmatched junction bases numbered 3, after V lost 5 bases and J lost 3 bases. CDR3 loop: CASSKTSGDYEQYF. CDR3 DNA sequence: TGTGCCAGCAGCAAGACTAGCGGGGACTACGAGCAGTACTTC.

This chain uses TRBV7-2 with TRBJ1-2, with 8 positions matching TRBD1. Trimming cost V 5 bases and J 4 bases; bases outside gene matches: 9. This CDR3 is 15 amino acids long. Looked up from germline, CDR1 is SGHTA and CDR2 is FQGNSA. CDR3 bases: TGTGCCAGCAGCCCGACAACAGGGGGTGGCTATGGCTACACCTTC. It yields the protein CASSPTTGGGYGYTF.